This passage covers 2 T cell receptor beta chains from one sample sequenced in a study of blood T cell repertoires in COVID-19. Sequencing was performed with immunoSEQ multiplex PCR; in TCRdb, only in-frame clones are kept and a portion is missing. The sample lists 200,000 to 250,000 clones, about 90% occurring once. Sequencing used peripheral blood. These receptor sequences come from a man aged 40-49 years with active or convalescent COVID-19.

This chain uses TRBV5-1 with TRBJ2-7; 8 positions agree with TRBD1. CDR3 length: 14 residues. Germline CDR1 and CDR2: SGHRS and YFSETQ. V lost 4 bases to trimming and J lost 3 bases; unmatched junction nucleotides: 6. CDR3 DNA sequence: TGCGCCAGCAGCCTCGGACAGGGCTTCTACGAGCAGTACTTC. It translates to CASSLGQGFYEQYF.

The chain couples TRBV6-2 or TRBV6-3 to TRBJ2-2; D is unresolved. The CDR3 sequence is 13 residues long. Trimming removed 3 bases at V and 5 bases at J, with 7 bases between. The germline gives CDR1 MNHEY, CDR2 SVGEGT. The CDR3 spells CASSYYRTGELFF. The CDR3 DNA reads TGTGCCAGCAGTTATTACAGAACCGGGGAGCTGTTTTTT.